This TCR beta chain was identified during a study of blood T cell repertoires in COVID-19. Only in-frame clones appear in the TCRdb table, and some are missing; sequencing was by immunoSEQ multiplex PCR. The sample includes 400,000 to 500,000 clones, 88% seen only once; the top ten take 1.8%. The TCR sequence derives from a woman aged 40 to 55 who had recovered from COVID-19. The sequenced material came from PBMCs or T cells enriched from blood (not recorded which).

The CDR3 is CASYQVSYGYTF. The CDR3 DNA reads TGTGCCTCCTATCAGGTCTCCTATGGCTACACCTTC. J is TRBJ1-2 and V is TRBV19; D unclear. V was clipped by 11 bases and J by 4 bases, with 14 bases between them. Germline V gives CDR1 LNHDA, CDR2 SQIVND (reference sequence). This CDR3 is 12 amino acids long.